This TCR beta chain originates from a study of shared clonotypes between healthy human individuals. General observations from the study: Shared clonotypes: about 5% naive CD4, around 4% naive CD8, 2.3% memory CD4, 0.4% to 0.45% memory CD8.

Germline-derived CDR1 and CDR2 are SGHRS and YFSETQ. Trimming took 4 bases from V and 8 from J; bases not matched to a gene: 7. CDR3 length: 14 amino acids. A split of CD4+ cells into CD45RA+ naive and CD45RA-negative memory subsets was performed. Produced via immunoSEQ multiplex PCR; TCRdb's table is partial and in-frame only. The table has 2 million to 3 million clones, roughly 93% seen once. About this clone: Antigen: not known.

Sequencing was performed on naive CD4+ T cells from PBMCs. The subset: CD45RA+ positively selected. This receptor was obtained from a man aged 18 to 29 in good health. Some clones in this sample may be carry-over from other donors' samples. This sequence joins TRBV5-1 and TRBJ2-1, with TRBD2 matching over 9 bases. The CDR3 sequence: CASSGGRVMDEQFF. DNA of the CDR3: TGCGCCAGCAGCGGCGGGAGGGTCATGGATGAGCAGTTCTTC.